The 25 T cell receptor beta chains below come from one sample, sequenced in a study of CD8 T cells in ankylosing spondylitis. In TCRdb, the 5' RACE reads were re-called with MiXCR into one record per CDR3 protein. The sample has 200,000 or so distinct CDR3 sequences; roughly 20% are singletons. Source material: blood, either unsorted or a sorted T cell fraction (not recorded which). These TCRs come from a male donor aged 5 to 30 with ankylosing spondylitis or in good health (not recorded which).

This clonotype appeared many times. The rearrangement links TRBV5-1 to TRBJ2-1; TRBD2 aligns across 12 bases. V shed 5 bases and J 5 bases; nucleotides not matched to a gene: 5. Germline loops: CDR1 SGHRS, CDR2 YFSETQ. This CDR3 has 15 amino acids. Written as DNA, the CDR3 is TGCGCCAGCAGTCCTAGCGGGAGGGCCAACAATGAGCAGTTCTTC. Its protein product is CASSPSGRANNEQFF. Full variable domain (remainder filled in from reference TRBV5-1 and TRBJ2-1): KAGVTQTPRYLIKTRGQQVTLSCSPISGHRSVSWYQQTPGQGLQFLFEYFSETQRNKGNFPGRFSGRQFSNSRSEMNVSTLELGDSALYLCASSPSGRANNEQFFGPGTRLTVL.

The V call is TRBV4-2, the J call TRBJ2-2; 8 bases line up with TRBD1. The germline gives CDR1 LGHNA, CDR2 YNFKEQ. The trim removed 4 bases at V and 4 bases at J, leaving 14 bases unmatched. This CDR3 is built from 18 residues. The CDR3 DNA reads TGTGCCAGCAGCCCAACTTCGACAGGGGATGTAAGCACCGGGGAGCTGTTTTTT. Translating it yields CASSPTSTGDVSTGELFF.

This clonotype came up many times. Here the CDR3 DNA reads TGTGCCAGCAGTCCCACAGGAGACTATGGCTACACCTTC. Protein product: CASSPTGDYGYTF. The rearrangement links TRBV12-3 or TRBV12-4 to TRBJ1-2, with a possible D match to TRBD1 (5 bases). The CDR3 loop spans 13 amino acids. The V gene lost 5 bases and the J gene lost 3 bases, with 10 bases spanning the gap.

This clonotype was seen ten or more times. The genes are TRBV15 and TRBJ2-7; D assignment may be TRBD1 or TRBD2 (5 bases each). V lost 7 bases and J 0 bases, leaving 13 bases between the germline ends. Germline V gene sequence: CDR1 LNHNV, CDR2 YYDKDF (reference sequence). This CDR3 has 14 residues. CDR3: CATTRGDSSYEQYF. The DNA of the CDR3 is TGTGCCACCACGAGGGGTGATAGCTCCTACGAGCAGTACTTC.

This clonotype was counted ten times or more. The chain carries TRBV7-2 and TRBJ2-6; TRBD2 might be the D (6 bases). CDR3 size: 19 residues. Trimming cost V 4 bases and J 0 bases, with 19 bases left between them. Germline V gene lookup returns CDR1 SGHTA and CDR2 FQGNSA. CDR3 in DNA: TGTGCCAGCAGCTCCGTAAAGGGACTTCTTCACTCTGGGGCCAACGTCCTGACTTTC. Amino acids: CASSSVKGLLHSGANVLTF.

This clonotype was recorded at least ten times. The V and J genes are TRBV11-2 and TRBJ2-1, with 8 bases aligning to TRBD1. The CDR3 loop spans 14 amino acids. The trim removed 3 bases at V and 8 bases at J, leaving 6 bases unmatched. Germline CDR1 is SGHAT and CDR2 is FQNNGV. CDR3 bases: TGTGCCAGCAGCTTTACAGGGGGTATCGATGAGCAGTTCTTC. It translates to CASSFTGGIDEQFF.

V is TRBV29-1 and J is TRBJ2-5, with D unresolved. Germline V gene data show CDR1 as SQVTM and CDR2 as ANQGSEA. The CDR3 runs to 12 residues. Trimming left V 4 bases short and J 3 bases short, with 9 bases between. This CDR3 is CSVGGRKETQYF. In DNA form, the CDR3 reads TGCAGCGTTGGAGGCAGGAAAGAGACCCAGTACTTC.

This clonotype appeared a few times. V usage is TRBV29-1 and J usage is TRBJ2-1; D perhaps matches TRBD2 (5 bases). Germline lookup yields CDR1 SQVTM and CDR2 ANQGSEA. The length of the CDR3 is 16 residues. Trimming took off 3 bases at V and 6 bases at J, with 21 bases between the two ends. DNA for the CDR3: TGCAGCGTTGACGGACGAAAGGACTTGCCTGGCAATGAGCAGTTCTTC. Amino acids: CSVDGRKDLPGNEQFF.

This clonotype has at least ten counts. J is TRBJ2-3 and V is TRBV18, with TRBD2 identical over 9 bases. Germline CDR1 reads KGHSH; CDR2 reads LQKENI. Germline trimming cut 0 bases from V and 2 bases from J; bases unmatched to any gene: 6. The CDR3 has 17 residues. The DNA of the CDR3 is TGTGCCAGCTCACCACCGCTAGCGGGGCGCCTCACAGATACGCAGTATTTT. This gives the protein CASSPPLAGRLTDTQYF. Looking up the rest from reference TRBV18 and TRBJ2-3 gives the full variable domain: NAGVMQNPRHLVRRRGQEARLRCSPMKGHSHVYWYRQLPEEGLKFMVYLQKENIIDESGMPKERFSAEFPKEGPSILRIQQVVRGDSAAYFCASSPPLAGRLTDTQYFGPGTRLTVL.

In its sample, this clonotype was seen many times. This chain joins TRBV18 and TRBJ2-7; unclear D gene. There are 13 residues in the CDR3. Trimming took 3 bases from V and 6 from J, leaving 12 bases between them. Germline V gives CDR1 KGHSH, CDR2 LQKENI. The CDR3 loop reads CASSPNGEGEQYF. The DNA of the CDR3 is TGTGCCAGCTCACCGAACGGTGAAGGCGAGCAGTACTTC.

This clonotype has at least ten counts. The chain links TRBV7-3 to TRBJ2-3; the D gene is possibly TRBD2 (5 bases). The ends were cut back, 2 bases at V and 5 bases at J, with 8 bases in the middle. The CDR3 has 13 amino acids. Per germline, CDR1 SGHTA and CDR2 FQGTGA. Here the CDR3 DNA reads TGTGCCAGCAGCTTAGGACGGGGAGATACGCAGTATTTT. This encodes CASSLGRGDTQYF.

The chain employs TRBV25-1 and TRBJ2-1; 8 bases are shared with TRBD2. V gave up 4 bases and J gave up 8 bases; unmatched junction bases: 4. The CDR3 runs 13 residues. The germline V gene encodes CDR1 MGHDK and CDR2 SYGVNS. CDR3 sequence reads: CASSGLAGDEQFF. The CDR3 DNA reads as TGTGCCAGCAGTGGTCTAGCGGGCGATGAGCAGTTCTTC.

The chain recombines TRBV20-1 with TRBJ2-1, with a possible D match to TRBD2 (5 bases). The CDR3 is 15 amino acids. Between the trimmed V and J ends, which lost 0 bases and 5 bases, there was a span of 14 bases. Germline CDR1 reads DFQATT; CDR2 reads SNEGSKA (reference sequence). The CDR3 bases are TGCAGTGCTAGAGATCCCCTCCGGGAAAACAATGAGCAGTTCTTC. Translation: CSARDPLRENNEQFF.

The sample holds many counts of this clonotype. The chain's CDR3 is CASSPDQRGAYNEQFF. The CDR3, as DNA: TGTGCCAGCAGCCCCGATCAGCGGGGGGCCTACAATGAGCAGTTCTTC. V gene TRBV6-2 or TRBV6-3 combines with J gene TRBJ2-1; 9 bases line up with TRBD2. The CDR3 consists of 16 residues. The germline gives CDR1 MNHEY, CDR2 SVGEGT. V was clipped by 6 bases and J by 2 bases; unmatched bases: 8.

In this sample, this clonotype turned up many times. The gene calls are TRBV6-6 and TRBJ1-5; 7 bases are a match to TRBD1. The CDR3 sequence is 14 residues long. Germline-derived CDR1 and CDR2 are MNHNY and SVGAGI (reference sequence). V trimming: 4 bases; J trimming: 0 bases; junction bases outside the gene matches: 0. CDR3 nucleotide sequence: TGTGCCAGCAGTTCAGGGGGTAGCAATCAGCCCCAGCATTTT. It codes for CASSSGGSNQPQHF.

This clonotype occurred many times. This chain connects TRBV11-3 to TRBJ2-1, with 8 bases aligning to TRBD2. The V gene end was trimmed by 5 bases and the J gene end by 3 bases; junction bases not matched to a gene: 3. In germline, CDR1 is SGHNT, CDR2 YENEEA. This CDR3 is 14 amino acids long. The CDR3 bases are TGTGCCAGCAGCCGTAGCGGGAACTACAATGAGCAGTTCTTC. Its translation is CASSRSGNYNEQFF.

This clonotype was seen repeatedly, ten times or more. The V and J genes are TRBV20-1 and TRBJ2-7; no reliable D call. This CDR3 comprises 12 residues. V lost 3 bases, J lost 3 bases, and 9 bases lay in between. Germline CDR1 is DFQATT and CDR2 is SNEGSKA (reference sequence). CDR3 sequence reads: CSASLGDYEQYF. The CDR3 region has the DNA TGCAGTGCTAGTTTGGGCGACTACGAGCAGTACTTC.

The V call is TRBV20-1, the J call TRBJ2-1; weak D call: TRBD1 (6 bases). The CDR3 consists of 11 residues. Germline V gene lookup returns CDR1 DFQATT and CDR2 SNEGSKA (reference sequence). CDR3 in amino acids: CSVRGEPEQFF. In DNA form, the CDR3 reads TGCAGCGTCAGGGGAGAGCCTGAGCAGTTCTTC.

This clonotype was seen many times. The chain recombines TRBV3-1 with TRBJ2-6; D might be TRBD1 (7 bases). CDR1 is LGHDT, CDR2 YNNKEL, per germline (reference sequence). There are 17 residues in the CDR3. V was pared by 1 base and J by 3 bases, with 13 bases between. The CDR3 protein is CASSQVGGGFGANVLTF. CDR3 DNA sequence: TGTGCCAGCAGCCAAGTCGGAGGGGGCTTTGGGGCCAACGTCCTGACTTTC.

This clonotype was counted at least ten times. The chain has TRBV6-5 and TRBJ2-1; 15 positions agree with TRBD2. After removal of 4 bases from V and 7 bases from J, the junction contained 11 bases not matched to a gene. Germline V lookup: CDR1 MNHEY, CDR2 SVGAGI. The CDR3 is made up of 18 amino acids. CDR3 nucleotide sequence: TGTGCCAGCAGTTTATCCGGGACTAGCGGGAGGACCAGGAATGAGCAGTTCTTC. It encodes CASSLSGTSGRTRNEQFF.

This clonotype was recorded many times. V and J are TRBV12-3 or TRBV12-4 and TRBJ2-7; D is unclear. There are 12 residues in the CDR3. The germline V and J ends were trimmed by 1 base and 2 bases, with 3 bases remaining between them. CDR3 region: CASSLGAYEQYV. The CDR3 nucleotides are TGTGCCAGCAGTTTAGGGGCCTACGAGCAGTACGTC.

The table lists this clonotype with many counts. The chain links TRBV2 to TRBJ2-2, with D uncertain. There are 14 residues in the CDR3. V gave up 8 bases and J gave up 0 bases, with 10 bases separating them. Germline assignment: CDR1 SNHLY and CDR2 FYNNEI. The chain's CDR3 is CASWASANTGELFF. In DNA, the CDR3 is TGTGCCAGCTGGGCCAGCGCGAACACCGGGGAGCTGTTTTTT.

This clonotype showed up just once. The V and J genes are TRBV5-1 and TRBJ2-7, with D maybe TRBD2 (6 bases). The germline V and J ends were trimmed by 2 bases and 5 bases, with 11 bases remaining between them. The germline V gene has CDR1 SGHRS and CDR2 YFSETQ. This CDR3 has 13 residues. The CDR3 sequence: CASSFGGNNEQYV. The CDR3 DNA sequence: TGCGCCAGCAGCTTTGGCGGGAATAACGAGCAGTACGTC.

This clonotype was counted at least ten times. V usage is TRBV7-2 and J usage is TRBJ1-2; D not certain. The CDR3 runs to 13 residues. Per germline, CDR1 SGHTA and CDR2 FQGNSA. Trimming pared 5 bases from V and 2 bases from J, leaving 9 bases between. The CDR3 here is CASSGPVNYGYTF. As DNA, the CDR3 is TGTGCCAGCAGCGGACCTGTAAACTATGGCTACACCTTC.

This clonotype appeared many times. The J gene is TRBJ2-7, the V gene TRBV4-2; TRBD1 aligns across 9 bases. There are 15 residues in the CDR3. Trimming cost V 1 base and J 2 bases; bases outside gene matches: 3. Germline loops: CDR1 LGHNA, CDR2 YNFKEQ. The CDR3 reads CASSQGGQGTYEQYF. CDR3 DNA: TGTGCCAGCAGCCAAGGGGGACAGGGAACCTACGAGCAGTACTTC.